This T cell receptor (beta chain) was sequenced in a study of CD8 T cells in Susac syndrome. The study sequenced TCR beta in blood CD8+ and CD4+ T cells. Diagnostic criteria defined recently for definite or probable disease were met by the Susac syndrome patients. The CDR3 runs 14 residues. The germline CDR1 and CDR2 sequences are SGHTA and FQGTGA. Trimming pared 2 bases from V and 1 base from J, leaving 8 bases between. It was with random hexamers that 0.5 to 1 ug RNA was reverse transcribed. The amplification used immunoSEQ multiplex PCR on TCR beta CDR3; it spanned 54 Vbeta and 13 Jbeta. TCRdb reprocessed the immunoSEQ multiplex PCR reads with MiXCR, giving one entry per CDR3 protein. Of roughly 150,000 distinct CDR3 sequences in the sample, roughly 96% are singletons; the top ten hold 0.15% to 0.2%.

Sequencing was done on a sample of CD4+ T cells from PBMCs. The clonotype originates from a human donor with Susac syndrome. The chain employs TRBV7-3 and TRBJ1-1, with a possible D match to TRBD1 (5 bases). The CDR3 DNA follows: TGTGCCAGCAGCTTAGGAGGGGCGAACACTGAAGCTTTCTTT. Amino acids: CASSLGGANTEAFF.